This note documents a single T cell receptor beta chain sequence. Using MiXCR, TCRdb reanalyzed the PCR reads. In the table there are tens of thousands of clones, approximately 35% of which are singletons. CDR3 size: 14 residues. The germline V gene encodes CDR1 SGDLS and CDR2 YYNGEE. Trimming removed 3 bases at V and 5 bases at J, with 15 bases between. Treatment of any kind had been given to no patient before thyroid surgery. This sample stems from a study of metastatic and nonmetastatic thyroid tumors. The receptor was isolated from a male donor with papillary thyroid cancer or a benign thyroid nodule (not recorded which). Some clones in this sample may be carry-over from other donors' samples. The rearrangement joins TRBV9 to TRBJ2-7, with a tentative D call TRBD1 (6 bases). Sequencing was done on a sample of blood. The chain's CDR3 is CASSEAGERNEQYF. CDR3 DNA sequence: TGTGCCAGCAGCGAGGCAGGGGAACGTAACGAGCAGTACTTC.